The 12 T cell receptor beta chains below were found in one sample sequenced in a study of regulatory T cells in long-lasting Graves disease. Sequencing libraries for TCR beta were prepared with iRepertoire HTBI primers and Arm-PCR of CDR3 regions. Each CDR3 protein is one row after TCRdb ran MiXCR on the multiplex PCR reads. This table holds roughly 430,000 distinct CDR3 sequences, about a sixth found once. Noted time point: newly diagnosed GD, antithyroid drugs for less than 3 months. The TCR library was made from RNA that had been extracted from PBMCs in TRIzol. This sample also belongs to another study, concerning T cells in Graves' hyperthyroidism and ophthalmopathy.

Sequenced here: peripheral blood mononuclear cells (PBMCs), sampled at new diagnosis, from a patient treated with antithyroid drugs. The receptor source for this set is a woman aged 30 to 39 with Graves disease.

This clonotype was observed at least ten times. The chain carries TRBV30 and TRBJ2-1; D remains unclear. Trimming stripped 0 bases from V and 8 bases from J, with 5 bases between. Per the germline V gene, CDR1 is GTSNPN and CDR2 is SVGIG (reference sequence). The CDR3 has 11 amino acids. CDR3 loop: CAWSVPYEQFF. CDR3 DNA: TGTGCCTGGAGTGTACCCTATGAGCAGTTCTTC.

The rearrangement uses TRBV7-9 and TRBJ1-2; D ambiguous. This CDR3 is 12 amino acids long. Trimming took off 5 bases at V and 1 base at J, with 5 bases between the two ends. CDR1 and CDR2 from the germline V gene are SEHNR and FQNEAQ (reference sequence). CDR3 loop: CASSPHNYGYTF. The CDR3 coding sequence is TGTGCCAGCAGCCCCCATAACTATGGCTACACCTTC.

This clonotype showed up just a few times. The CDR3 sequence: CSAGQSSYEQYF. The CDR3 coding sequence is TGCAGCGCGGGACAAAGCTCCTACGAGCAGTACTTC. This chain links TRBV29-1 with TRBJ2-7; perhaps TRBD1 as D (6 bases). The CDR3 spans 12 residues. V lost 7 bases to trimming and J lost 0 bases, with 10 bases between them. Germline V gene sequence: CDR1 SQVTM, CDR2 ANQGSEA.

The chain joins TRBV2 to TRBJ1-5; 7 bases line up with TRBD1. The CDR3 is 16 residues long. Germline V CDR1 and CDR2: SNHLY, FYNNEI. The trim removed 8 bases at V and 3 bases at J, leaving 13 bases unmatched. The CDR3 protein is CASRKNRGPTNQPQHF. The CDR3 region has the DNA TGTGCCAGCCGAAAAAATAGGGGGCCCACCAATCAGCCCCAGCATTTT.

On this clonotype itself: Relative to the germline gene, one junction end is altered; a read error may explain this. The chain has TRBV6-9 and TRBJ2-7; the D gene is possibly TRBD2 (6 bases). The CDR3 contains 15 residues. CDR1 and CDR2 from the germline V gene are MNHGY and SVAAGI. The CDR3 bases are TGTGCCAGCAGTTACGAAATAACTAGCTCCTGCGAGCAGTACTTC. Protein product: CASSYEITSSCEQYF.

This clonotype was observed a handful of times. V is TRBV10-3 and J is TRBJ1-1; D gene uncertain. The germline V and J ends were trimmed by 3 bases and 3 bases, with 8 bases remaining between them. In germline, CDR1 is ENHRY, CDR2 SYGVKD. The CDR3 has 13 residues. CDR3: CAISDSRDTEAFF. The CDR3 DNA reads TGTGCCATCAGTGACTCGAGGGACACTGAAGCTTTCTTT.

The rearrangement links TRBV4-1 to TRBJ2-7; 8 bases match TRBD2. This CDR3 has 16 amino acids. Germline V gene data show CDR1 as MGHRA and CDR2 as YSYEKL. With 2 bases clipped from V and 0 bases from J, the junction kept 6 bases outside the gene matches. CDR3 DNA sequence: TGCGCCAGCAGCCAAAGATCACTAGCGGCCTCCTACGAGCAGTACTTC. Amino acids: CASSQRSLAASYEQYF.

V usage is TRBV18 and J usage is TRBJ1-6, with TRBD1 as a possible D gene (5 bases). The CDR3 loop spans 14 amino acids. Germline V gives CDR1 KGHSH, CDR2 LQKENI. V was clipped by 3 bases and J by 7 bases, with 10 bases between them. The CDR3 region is CASSPRQTNSPLHF. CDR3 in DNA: TGTGCCAGCTCACCCCGACAGACAAATTCACCCCTCCACTTT.

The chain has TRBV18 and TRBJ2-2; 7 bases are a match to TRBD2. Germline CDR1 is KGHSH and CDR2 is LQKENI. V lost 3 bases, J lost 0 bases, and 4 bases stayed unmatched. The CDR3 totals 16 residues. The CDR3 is CASSPWEGANTGELFF. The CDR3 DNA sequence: TGTGCCAGCTCACCTTGGGAGGGTGCGAACACCGGGGAGCTGTTTTTT.

The CDR3 region has the DNA TGTGCCAGCAGCCATCTGAGAGCAGGGGCGACTCTCAATGAGCAGTTCTTC. Translation: CASSHLRAGATLNEQFF. The J gene is TRBJ2-1, the V gene TRBV14; D perhaps matches TRBD1 (6 bases). The germline V gene has CDR1 SGHDN and CDR2 FVKESK. CDR3 length equals 17 residues. The V end lost 3 bases, the J end lost 6 bases, and 21 bases lay between the germline ends.

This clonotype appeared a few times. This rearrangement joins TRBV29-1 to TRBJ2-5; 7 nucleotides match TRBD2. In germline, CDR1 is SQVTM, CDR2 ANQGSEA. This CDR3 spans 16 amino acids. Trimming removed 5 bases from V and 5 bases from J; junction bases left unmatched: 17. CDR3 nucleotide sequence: TGCAGCGTTATTGGGACGGGGCGGGAGCTGTACGAGACCCAGTACTTC. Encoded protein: CSVIGTGRELYETQYF. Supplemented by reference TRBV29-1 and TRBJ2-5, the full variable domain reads SAVISQKPSRDICQRGTSLTIQCQVDSQVTMMFWYRQQPGQSLTLIATANQGSEATYESGFVIDKFPISRPNLTFSTLTVSNMSPEDSSIYLCSVIGTGRELYETQYFGPGTRLLVL.

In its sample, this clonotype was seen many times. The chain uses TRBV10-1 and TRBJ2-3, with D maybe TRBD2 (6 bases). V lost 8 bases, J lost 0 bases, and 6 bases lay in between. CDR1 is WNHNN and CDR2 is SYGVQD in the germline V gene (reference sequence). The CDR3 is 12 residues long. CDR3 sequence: CASGTSTDTQYF. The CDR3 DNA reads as TGCGCCAGCGGGACTAGCACAGATACGCAGTATTTT.